This TCR beta chain was sequenced for a study of PD-L1 blockade in urothelial cancer. Across the study: Patients had been given 0 to 3 earlier chemotherapy regimens.

With regard to this clone: The same CDR3 also results from other DNA sequences found in this sample.

Only in-frame clones appear in the TCRdb table, and some are missing; sequencing was by immunoSEQ multiplex PCR. The repertoire holds some 66,000 clones, with approximately 83% as singletons. Specified time point: pretreatment peripheral blood. Trimming removed 4 bases from V and 2 bases from J, with 11 bases in between. The CDR3 is made up of 14 amino acids. Germline values: CDR1 SGHRS, CDR2 YFSETQ. Sequenced here: PBMCs, sampled around atezolizumab (anti-PD-L1) treatment. V and J are TRBV5-1 and TRBJ2-3; TRBD2 might be the D (5 bases). The receptor was isolated from a man aged 55 to 70 with urothelial cancer. CDR3 residues: CASSPGLSTDTQYF. In nucleotides, the CDR3 is TGCGCCAGCAGCCCCGGACTCTCCACAGATACGCAGTATTTT.